This note documents a single TCR beta chain sequence. The antigen remains unidentified. Use of 60 Vbeta and 13 Jbeta primers characterized the PCR. Here immunoSEQ multiplex PCR was the method, and the copy in TCRdb shows in-frame clones only, minus some. There are 65,000 or so clones in the sample; over 50% occur only once, and 2.8% lies in the top ten. In germline, CDR1 is LNHDA, CDR2 SQIVND (reference sequence). Losses at the gene ends were 6 bases for V and 3 bases for J; bases not matched to a gene: 5. This CDR3 is built from 14 residues. This sample was taken from a study of cytomegalovirus exposure and HLA in healthy donors. Study-wide context: Membership in the Caucasian-associated ancestry cluster was found for 81% of a few hundred genotyped donors. Study-level findings and limits: TCR beta sequences reportedly predicted most subjects' HLA-A and HLA-B alleles accurately.

Donors consisted of healthy bone marrow donors. The specimen sequenced was PBMCs. The J gene is TRBJ1-1, the V gene TRBV19; 9 bases fit TRBD1. This TCR came from a man between 25 and 39 years old in good health and CMV-seronegative. The CDR3 DNA is TGTGCCAGTAGGAACAGGGGGCTGGACACTGAAGCTTTCTTT. It encodes CASRNRGLDTEAFF. The whole variable domain, remainder taken from reference TRBV19 and TRBJ1-1, is DGGITQSPKYLFRKEGQNVTLSCEQNLNHDAMYWYRQDPGQGLRLIYYSQIVNDFQKGDIAEGYSVSREKKESFPLTVTSAQKNPTAFYLCASRNRGLDTEAFFGQGTRLTVV.